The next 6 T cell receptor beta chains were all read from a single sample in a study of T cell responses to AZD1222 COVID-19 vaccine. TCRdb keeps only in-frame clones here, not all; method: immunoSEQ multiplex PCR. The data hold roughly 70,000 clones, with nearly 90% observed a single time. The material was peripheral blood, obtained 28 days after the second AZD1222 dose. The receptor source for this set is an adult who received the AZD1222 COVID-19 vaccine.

Written as DNA, the CDR3 is TGCGCCAGCAGTCAGGGGGAGAACACAGATACGCAGTATTTT. Protein product: CASSQGENTDTQYF. The chain recombines TRBV5-1 with TRBJ2-3; 7 bases are shared with TRBD1. After removal of 5 bases from V and 2 bases from J, the junction contained 5 bases not matched to a gene. The V gene's germline CDR1 is SGHRS and CDR2 YFSETQ. The CDR3 covers 14 residues.

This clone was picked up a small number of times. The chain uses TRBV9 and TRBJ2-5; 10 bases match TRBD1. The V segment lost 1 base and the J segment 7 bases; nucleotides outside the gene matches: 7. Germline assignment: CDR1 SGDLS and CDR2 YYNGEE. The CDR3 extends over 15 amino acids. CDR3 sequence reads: CASSVFEGTGVTQYF. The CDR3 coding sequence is TGTGCCAGCAGCGTATTTGAGGGGACAGGGGTGACCCAGTACTTC.

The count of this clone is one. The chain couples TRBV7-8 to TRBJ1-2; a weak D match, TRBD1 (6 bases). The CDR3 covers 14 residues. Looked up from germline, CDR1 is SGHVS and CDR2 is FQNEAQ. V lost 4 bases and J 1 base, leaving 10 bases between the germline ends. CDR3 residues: CASSSGQFNYGYTF. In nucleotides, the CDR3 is TGTGCCAGCAGCTCTGGACAGTTTAACTATGGCTACACCTTC. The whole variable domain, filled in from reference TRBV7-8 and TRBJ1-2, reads GAGVSQSPRYKVAKRGQDVALRCDPISGHVSLFWYQQALGQGPEFLTYFQNEAQLDKSGLPSDRFFAERPEGSVSTLKIQRTQQEDSAVYLCASSSGQFNYGYTFGSGTRLTVV.

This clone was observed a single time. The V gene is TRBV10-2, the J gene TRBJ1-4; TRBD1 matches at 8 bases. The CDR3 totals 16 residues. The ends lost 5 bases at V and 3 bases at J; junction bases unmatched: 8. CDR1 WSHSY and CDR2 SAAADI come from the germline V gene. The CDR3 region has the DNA TGCGCCAGCAGTAGGCAGGGGGCGCTTGCTAATGAAAAACTGTTTTTT. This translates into CASSRQGALANEKLFF.

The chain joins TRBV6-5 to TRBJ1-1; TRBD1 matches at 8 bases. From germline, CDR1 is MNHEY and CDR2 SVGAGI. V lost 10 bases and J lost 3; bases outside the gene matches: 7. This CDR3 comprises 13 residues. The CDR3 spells CATMDRADTEAFF. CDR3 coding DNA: TGTGCCACTATGGACAGGGCGGACACTGAAGCTTTCTTT.

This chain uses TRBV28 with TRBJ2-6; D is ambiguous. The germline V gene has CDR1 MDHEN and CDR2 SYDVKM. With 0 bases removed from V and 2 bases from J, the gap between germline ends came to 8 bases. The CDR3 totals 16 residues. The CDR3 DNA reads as TGTGCCAGCAGTTTATGGGCAGGCCCTGGGGCCAACGTCCTGACTTTC. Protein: CASSLWAGPGANVLTF.